The 12 T cell receptor beta chains given below trace back to one sample, sequenced in a study of blood T cell repertoires in COVID-19. Clones were sequenced by immunoSEQ multiplex PCR, and TCRdb holds only the in-frame ones, with some missing. Of 250,000 to 300,000 clones detected, about nine tenths appear once; the ten largest clones hold around 13%. Sequencing input: peripheral blood. The source of these receptors is an older woman with acute or convalescent COVID-19.

This clone occurred a few times. The chain employs TRBV5-5 and TRBJ1-1; D possibly corresponds to TRBD1 (5 bases). The V gene lost 1 base and the J gene lost 0 bases, with 7 bases spanning the gap. This CDR3 has 14 residues. Germline assignment: CDR1 SGHKS and CDR2 YYEKEE (reference sequence). The CDR3 here is CASSLRTLNTEAFF. CDR3 coding DNA: TGTGCCAGCAGCTTGAGGACACTGAACACTGAAGCTTTCTTT.

The chain couples TRBV3-1 (or the pseudogene TRBV3-2) to TRBJ2-7, with D possibly matching TRBD1 (5 bases). This CDR3 contains 17 residues. The V gene's germline CDR1 is LGHDT and CDR2 YNNKEL (reference sequence). V shed 2 bases and J shed 2 bases, with 19 bases lying between them. CDR3 DNA: TGTGCCAGCAGCCAAATTGTCGGCAGGGCAAAGGCCTACGAGCAGTACTTC. Translated, it gives CASSQIVGRAKAYEQYF.

The chain links TRBV24-1 to TRBJ2-1; 7 bases are shared with TRBD2. J gave up 7 bases and V 9 bases, and 5 bases lay outside the gene matches. The CDR3 is made up of 12 amino acids. Germline V gives CDR1 KGHDR, CDR2 SFDVKD. This CDR3 reads CATGGERNEQFF. For the CDR3, the DNA is TGTGCCACCGGGGGGGAGAGAAATGAGCAGTTCTTC.

This chain connects TRBV3-1 (or the pseudogene TRBV3-2) to TRBJ1-1; possibly TRBD1 for D (6 bases). The CDR3 contains 14 residues. Trimming cost V 4 bases and J 1 base, with 10 bases left between them. Per the germline V gene, CDR1 is LGHDT and CDR2 is YNNKEL (reference sequence). The CDR3 loop reads CASSRLQGNTEAFF. The CDR3 DNA sequence: TGTGCCAGCAGCCGCCTACAGGGGAACACTGAAGCTTTCTTT.

This chain uses TRBV5-1 with TRBJ1-2, with TRBD1 as a possible D gene (5 bases). The V end was cut by 4 bases, the J end by 7 bases, with 17 bases between. The length of the CDR3 is 14 residues. Germline lookup yields CDR1 SGHRS and CDR2 YFSETQ. This CDR3 reads CASSQTESVGGYTF. CDR3 coding DNA: TGCGCCAGCAGCCAGACAGAGAGCGTTGGTGGCTACACCTTC.

Written as DNA, the CDR3 is TGTGCCAGCAGTTACGGGACTAGAGGGAACACCGGGGAGCTGTTTTTT. Amino acid sequence: CASSYGTRGNTGELFF. J is TRBJ2-2 and V is TRBV6-2 or TRBV6-3; 8 bases are shared with TRBD2. The germline V gene encodes CDR1 MNHEY and CDR2 SVGEGT. Germline trimming cut 2 bases from V and 1 base from J; bases unmatched to any gene: 3. The CDR3 totals 16 residues.

The chain employs TRBV10-3 and TRBJ2-5; 7 bases are a match to TRBD1. The CDR3 has 16 amino acids. With V trimmed by 3 bases and J by 4 bases, 11 bases remained unmatched. Looked up from germline, CDR1 is ENHRY and CDR2 is SYGVKD. The CDR3 loop reads CAISDQTGTWGETQYF. The CDR3, as DNA: TGTGCCATCAGTGATCAGACAGGGACATGGGGAGAGACCCAGTACTTC.

This rearrangement joins TRBV3-1 (or the pseudogene TRBV3-2) to TRBJ1-6, with 7 bases aligning to TRBD1. With V trimmed by 8 bases and J by 9 bases, 13 bases remained unmatched. The germline V gene has CDR1 LGHDT and CDR2 YNNKEL (reference sequence). The CDR3 is 15 residues long. The CDR3 sequence: CASGSTGTGTSPLHF. The CDR3 DNA reads as TGTGCCAGCGGCTCGACAGGGACCGGTACTTCACCCCTCCACTTT.

On this clone itself: Additional DNA sequences in this sample encode the identical CDR3. The CDR3 coding sequence is TGTGCCAGCAGCCTAGCGGGGGGGCTCACCGGGGAGCTGTTTTTT. Protein: CASSLAGGLTGELFF. This rearrangement joins TRBV5-4 to TRBJ2-2, with TRBD2 matching over 12 bases. Trimming at V came to 4 bases and at J to 4 bases, leaving 2 bases not matched to a gene. Germline V lookup: CDR1 SGHNT, CDR2 YYREEE (reference sequence). The CDR3 extends over 15 amino acids.

This chain links TRBV7-2 with TRBJ1-4, with 9 bases that match TRBD1. After removal of 1 base from V and 4 bases from J, the junction contained 10 bases not matched to a gene. Germline V gives CDR1 SGHTA, CDR2 FQGNSA. CDR3 size: 18 residues. The CDR3 region has the DNA TGTGCCAGCAGCTTAGAGCGGACAGGGGTGGGGTTTAATGAAAAACTGTTTTTT. Its protein is CASSLERTGVGFNEKLFF.

The chain joins TRBV19 to TRBJ2-2, with 7 bases aligning to TRBD2. Germline CDR1 is LNHDA and CDR2 is SQIVND (reference sequence). The length of the CDR3 is 16 residues. The V gene end was trimmed by 3 bases and the J gene end by 5 bases; junction bases not matched to a gene: 9. The CDR3 here is CASSIFGEGRTGELFF. In DNA, the CDR3 is TGTGCCAGTAGTATTTTCGGGGAGGGGAGGACCGGGGAGCTGTTTTTT.

The V and J genes are TRBV6-5 and TRBJ2-3; D call uncertain. The CDR3 contains 15 residues. V was pared by 2 bases and J by 6 bases, with 15 bases between. Per the germline V gene, CDR1 is MNHEY and CDR2 is SVGAGI. The CDR3 reads CASSYLQSHRDTQYF. The DNA of the CDR3 is TGTGCCAGCAGTTACCTACAGTCCCACCGGGATACGCAGTATTTT.